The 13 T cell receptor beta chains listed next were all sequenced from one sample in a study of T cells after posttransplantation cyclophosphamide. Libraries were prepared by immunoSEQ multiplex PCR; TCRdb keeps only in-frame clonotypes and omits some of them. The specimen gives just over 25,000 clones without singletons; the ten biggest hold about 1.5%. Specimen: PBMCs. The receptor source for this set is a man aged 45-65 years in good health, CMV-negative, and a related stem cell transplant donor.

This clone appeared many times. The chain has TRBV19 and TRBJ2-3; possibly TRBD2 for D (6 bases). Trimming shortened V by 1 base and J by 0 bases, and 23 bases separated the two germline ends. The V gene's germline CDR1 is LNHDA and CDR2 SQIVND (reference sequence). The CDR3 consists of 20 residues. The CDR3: CASSIGRLVWNPNSTDTQYF. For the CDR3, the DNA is TGTGCCAGTAGTATAGGCAGACTAGTGTGGAATCCGAATAGCACAGATACGCAGTATTTT.

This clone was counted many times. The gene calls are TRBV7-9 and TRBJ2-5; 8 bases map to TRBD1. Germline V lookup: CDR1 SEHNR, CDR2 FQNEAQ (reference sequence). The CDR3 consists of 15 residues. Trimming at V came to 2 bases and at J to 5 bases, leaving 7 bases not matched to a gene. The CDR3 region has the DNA TGTGCCAGCAGCTTATTAACAGGGGGATCGGAGACCCAGTACTTC. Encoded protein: CASSLLTGGSETQYF.

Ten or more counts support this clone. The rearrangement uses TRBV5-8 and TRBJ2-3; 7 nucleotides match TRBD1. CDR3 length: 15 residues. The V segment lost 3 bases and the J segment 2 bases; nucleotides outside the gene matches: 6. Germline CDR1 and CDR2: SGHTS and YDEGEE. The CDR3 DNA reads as TGTGCCAGCAGCTCCCAGGGACAGTACACAGATACGCAGTATTTT. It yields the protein CASSSQGQYTDTQYF.

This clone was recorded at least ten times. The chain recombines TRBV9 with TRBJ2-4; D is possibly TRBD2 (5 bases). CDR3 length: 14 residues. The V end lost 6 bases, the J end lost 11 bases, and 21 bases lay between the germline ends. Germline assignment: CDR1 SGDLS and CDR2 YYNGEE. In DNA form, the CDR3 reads TGTGCCAGCACCCCGGGATTGTACGAGCAGGTTCAGTACTTC. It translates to CASTPGLYEQVQYF.

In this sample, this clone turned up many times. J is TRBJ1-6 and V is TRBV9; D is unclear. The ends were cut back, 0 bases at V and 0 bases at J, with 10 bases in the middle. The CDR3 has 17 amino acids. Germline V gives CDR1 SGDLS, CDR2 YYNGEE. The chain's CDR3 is CASSVGEFHSYNSPLHF. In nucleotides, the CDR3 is TGTGCCAGCAGCGTAGGGGAGTTCCACTCCTATAATTCACCCCTCCACTTT.

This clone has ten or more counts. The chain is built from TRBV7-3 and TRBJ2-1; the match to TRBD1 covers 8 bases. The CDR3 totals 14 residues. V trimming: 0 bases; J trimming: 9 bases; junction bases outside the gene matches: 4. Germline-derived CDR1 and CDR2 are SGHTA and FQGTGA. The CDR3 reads CASSLTADRAEQFF. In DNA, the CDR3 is TGTGCCAGCAGCTTAACGGCGGACAGGGCTGAGCAGTTCTTC.

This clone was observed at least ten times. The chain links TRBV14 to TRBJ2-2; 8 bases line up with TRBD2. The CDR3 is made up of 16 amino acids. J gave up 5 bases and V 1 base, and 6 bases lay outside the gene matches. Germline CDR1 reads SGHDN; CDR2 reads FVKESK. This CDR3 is CASSQVGSGKTGELFF. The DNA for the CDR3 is TGTGCCAGCAGCCAAGTCGGTAGCGGGAAGACCGGGGAGCTGTTTTTT.

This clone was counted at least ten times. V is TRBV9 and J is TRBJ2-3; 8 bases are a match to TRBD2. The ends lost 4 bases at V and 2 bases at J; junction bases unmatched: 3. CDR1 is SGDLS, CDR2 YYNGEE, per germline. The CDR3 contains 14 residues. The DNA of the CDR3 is TGTGCCAGCAGCAAGCGGGGGATCACAGATACGCAGTATTTT. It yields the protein CASSKRGITDTQYF.

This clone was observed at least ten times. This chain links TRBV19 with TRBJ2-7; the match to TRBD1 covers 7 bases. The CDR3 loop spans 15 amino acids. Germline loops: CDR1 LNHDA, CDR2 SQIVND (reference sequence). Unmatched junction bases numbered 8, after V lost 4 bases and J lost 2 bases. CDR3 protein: CASSTTRQGAYEQYF. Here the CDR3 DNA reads TGTGCCAGTAGTACCACCCGACAGGGCGCCTACGAGCAGTACTTC.

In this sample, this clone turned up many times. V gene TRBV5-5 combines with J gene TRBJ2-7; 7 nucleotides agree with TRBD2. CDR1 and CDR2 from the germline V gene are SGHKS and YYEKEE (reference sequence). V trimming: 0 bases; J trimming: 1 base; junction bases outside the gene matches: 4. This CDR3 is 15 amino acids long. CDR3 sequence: CASSLDPSGSYEQYF. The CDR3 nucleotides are TGTGCCAGCAGCTTGGATCCTAGCGGTTCCTACGAGCAGTACTTC.

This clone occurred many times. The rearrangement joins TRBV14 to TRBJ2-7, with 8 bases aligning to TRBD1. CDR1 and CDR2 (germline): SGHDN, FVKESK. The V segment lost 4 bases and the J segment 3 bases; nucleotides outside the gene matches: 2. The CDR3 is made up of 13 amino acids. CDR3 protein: CASSLDRGYEQYF. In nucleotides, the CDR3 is TGTGCCAGCAGCCTTGACAGGGGCTACGAGCAGTACTTC.

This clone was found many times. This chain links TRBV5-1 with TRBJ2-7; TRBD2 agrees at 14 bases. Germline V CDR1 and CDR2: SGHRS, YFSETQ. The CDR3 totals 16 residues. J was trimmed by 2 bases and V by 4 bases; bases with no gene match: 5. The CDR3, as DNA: TGCGCCAGCAGCCCAGGACTAGCGGGGGGTACCTACGAGCAGTACTTC. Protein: CASSPGLAGGTYEQYF. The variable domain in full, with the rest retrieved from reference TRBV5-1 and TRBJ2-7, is KAGVTQTPRYLIKTRGQQVTLSCSPISGHRSVSWYQQTPGQGLQFLFEYFSETQRNKGNFPGRFSGRQFSNSRSEMNVSTLELGDSALYLCASSPGLAGGTYEQYFGPGTRLTVT.

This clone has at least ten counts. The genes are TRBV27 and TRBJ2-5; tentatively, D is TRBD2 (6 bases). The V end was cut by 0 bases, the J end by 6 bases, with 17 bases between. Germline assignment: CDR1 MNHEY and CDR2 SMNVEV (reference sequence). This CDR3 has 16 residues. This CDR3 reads CASSLSGTPGSKTQYF. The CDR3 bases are TGTGCCAGCAGTTTATCGGGGACTCCCGGGAGTAAGACCCAGTACTTC.